This is a list of T cell receptor beta chains from one sample in a study of long-term antiretroviral therapy in people with HIV. The data were produced by immunoSEQ multiplex PCR, yet TCRdb's version contains in-frame clones alone and is incomplete. Of roughly 20,000 clones in the sample, around four fifths were seen once. The starting material was unsorted PBMCs, obtained roughly 4 years after starting antiretroviral therapy. Receptors were obtained from a man younger than 30 with HIV. CDR3s include the opening cysteine and the closing phenylalanine or tryptophan.

V gene: TRBV5-4
J gene: TRBJ2-2
CDR3 protein: CASSLGLAGSGELFF

V gene: TRBV2
J gene: TRBJ2-3
CDR3 protein: CATDRGGWGDTQYF

V gene: TRBV5-6
J gene: TRBJ2-4
CDR3 protein: CASILRGTEKNIQYF

V gene: TRBV27
J gene: TRBJ1-6
CDR3 protein: CASSLWTGHSPLHF

V gene: TRBV5-4
J gene: TRBJ2-7
CDR3 protein: CASSLASSGGSTYEQYF

V gene: TRBV7-2
J gene: TRBJ2-5
CDR3 protein: CASSVSGLWRETQYF

V gene: TRBV5-4
J gene: TRBJ1-2
CDR3 protein: CASSPTLLVNYGYTF

V gene: TRBV5-5
J gene: TRBJ2-3
CDR3 protein: CASSPSGGTDTQYF

V gene: TRBV28
J gene: TRBJ1-2
CDR3 protein: CASSFREAYYGYTF

V gene: TRBV4-2
J gene: TRBJ2-5
CDR3 protein: CASSPWTSGGQETQYF

V gene: TRBV6-1
J gene: TRBJ1-5
CDR3 protein: CASSELAGGEQPQHF

V gene: TRBV2
J gene: TRBJ1-1
CDR3 protein: CASRRHNEAFF